Shown below are 12 T cell receptor beta chains from a single sample sequenced in a study of T-cell memory formation after mild COVID-19. TCRdb ran MiXCR on the 5' RACE reads and lists one entry per CDR3 protein. Of around 200,000 distinct CDR3 sequences in the sample, under 20% were seen once. Sequencing was carried out using PBMCs or a T cell subset sorted from them (not recorded which). The receptors were sampled from an adult woman who had mild COVID-19 (a few samples of this study predate the infection). Cell type and time point are not known.

This clonotype appeared a few times. The chain uses TRBV6-2 or TRBV6-3 and TRBJ2-3; 7 bases are shared with TRBD2. From germline, CDR1 is MNHEY and CDR2 SVGEGT. This CDR3 has 13 residues. With V trimmed by 2 bases and J by 8 bases, 4 bases remained unmatched. The CDR3 here is CASSYGLVSTQYF. CDR3 sequence (DNA): TGTGCCAGCAGTTACGGACTAGTCAGTACGCAGTATTTT.

The chain combines TRBV12-3 or TRBV12-4 with TRBJ2-7; maybe TRBD1 (6 bases). The V end was cut by 6 bases, the J end by 5 bases, with 14 bases between. The CDR3 totals 13 residues. In nucleotides, the CDR3 is TGTGCCAGCAGACCAACAGGGAGCCACGAGCAGTACTTC. Translated, it gives CASRPTGSHEQYF.

This clonotype occurred a few times. The rearrangement joins TRBV7-2 to TRBJ2-3, with TRBD2 matching over 13 bases. V shed 2 bases and J 5 bases; nucleotides not matched to a gene: 1. This CDR3 is built from 15 residues. Germline V gene lookup returns CDR1 SGHTA and CDR2 FQGNSA. The CDR3 protein is CASSLWTSGGDTQYF. For the CDR3, the DNA is TGTGCCAGCAGCTTATGGACTAGCGGGGGAGATACGCAGTATTTT.

The rearrangement links TRBV7-8 to TRBJ2-3, with 10 bases matching TRBD2. V shed 6 bases and J 0 bases; nucleotides not matched to a gene: 15. The CDR3 has 19 residues. Looked up from germline, CDR1 is SGHVS and CDR2 is FQNEAQ. The CDR3 here is CASRQKGTSVSSSTDTQYF. The CDR3 region has the DNA TGTGCCAGCAGACAAAAGGGGACTAGCGTATCTTCTAGCACAGATACGCAGTATTTT.

This clonotype was seen more than once but under ten times. The rearrangement links TRBV5-1 to TRBJ2-3, with D possibly being TRBD1 or TRBD2 (6 bases each). There are 14 residues in the CDR3. From germline, CDR1 is SGHRS and CDR2 YFSETQ. Trimming cost V 6 bases and J 0 bases, with 11 bases left between them. CDR3 residues: CASKRGTSTDTQYF. The CDR3 coding sequence is TGCGCCAGCAAAAGGGGGACTAGCACAGATACGCAGTATTTT.

The table lists this clonotype with a few counts. V usage is TRBV6-1 and J usage is TRBJ2-1; 13 bases match TRBD2. Germline loops: CDR1 MNHNS, CDR2 SASEGT. The CDR3 loop spans 15 amino acids. Unmatched junction bases numbered 3, after V lost 1 base and J lost 9 bases. The CDR3: CASSEGTSGRFEQFF. CDR3 sequence (DNA): TGTGCCAGCAGTGAAGGGACTAGCGGGAGATTTGAGCAGTTCTTC.

This clonotype was seen only a few times. This sequence joins TRBV7-2 and TRBJ2-3; 11 bases match TRBD2. V gave up 5 bases and J gave up 6 bases; unmatched junction bases: 7. This CDR3 spans 15 amino acids. In germline, CDR1 is SGHTA, CDR2 FQGNSA. The DNA for the CDR3 is TGTGCCAGCAGCCTTACACTAGCGGGAGCCGATACGCAGTATTTT. As protein: CASSLTLAGADTQYF.

This clonotype was seen only a few times. J is TRBJ2-3 and V is TRBV7-2; no reliable D call. The germline V gene encodes CDR1 SGHTA and CDR2 FQGNSA. The CDR3 has 13 residues. V lost 0 bases and J lost 6, with 7 bases in between. The CDR3 bases are TGTGCCAGCAGCTTAGCCTTAGACGATACGCAGTATTTT. Translated, it gives CASSLALDDTQYF.

This clonotype showed up just a few times. The genes are TRBV19 and TRBJ2-2; D is possibly TRBD2 (6 bases). The CDR3 covers 17 residues. The germline V gene encodes CDR1 LNHDA and CDR2 SQIVND (reference sequence). Trimming cost V 7 bases and J 2 bases, with 20 bases left between them. This chain's CDR3 is CASNNLGAGRNTGELFF. The CDR3, as DNA: TGTGCCAGTAACAACCTTGGGGCGGGAAGAAACACCGGGGAGCTGTTTTTT.

The V gene is TRBV5-6, the J gene TRBJ2-3, with D uncertain. V lost 0 bases and J 2 bases, leaving 10 bases between the germline ends. Germline values: CDR1 SGHDT, CDR2 YYEEEE. CDR3 length: 15 residues. CDR3 protein: CASSLAARPTDTQYF. DNA for the CDR3: TGTGCCAGCAGCTTGGCTGCCAGACCCACAGATACGCAGTATTTT.

This clonotype was seen a handful of times. This chain links TRBV3-1 with TRBJ2-5, with D perhaps matching TRBD2 (6 bases). The DNA end is a closer match to TRBJ2-3, so the J assignment may be wrong. This CDR3 has 11 residues. Per the germline V gene, CDR1 is LGHDT and CDR2 is YNNKEL (reference sequence). The DNA of the CDR3 is TGTGCCAGCAGCTCCGGGGGTACGCAGTATTTT. Translating it yields CASSSGGTQYF.

V usage is TRBV4-1 and J usage is TRBJ2-1; the match to TRBD2 covers 10 bases. The CDR3 covers 20 residues. In germline, CDR1 is MGHRA, CDR2 YSYEKL. J gave up 7 bases and V 4 bases, and 22 bases lay outside the gene matches. The CDR3 DNA is TGCGCCAGCAGCCCCCTCCTGATAAGCGGGGGGGCCCTTCACTGGAATGAGCAGTTCTTC. Its translation is CASSPLLISGGALHWNEQFF.